This T cell receptor (beta chain) stems from a study of T cell responses to AZD1222 COVID-19 vaccine. Only in-frame clones appear in the TCRdb table, and some are missing; sequencing was by immunoSEQ multiplex PCR. The sample holds 120,000 to 150,000 clones, just over 85% seen once. Trimming removed 4 bases from V and 4 bases from J; junction bases left unmatched: 5. Germline CDR1 SGHRS, CDR2 YFSETQ. There are 16 residues in the CDR3. The chain uses TRBV5-1 and TRBJ2-1; 13 nucleotides agree with TRBD2. Sample: peripheral blood, taken 28 days after the second AZD1222 dose. The sequence was obtained from an adult who received the AZD1222 COVID-19 vaccine. The CDR3 here is CASSPGLAGLYNEQFF. The DNA of the CDR3 is TGCGCCAGCAGCCCGGGACTAGCGGGGTTATACAATGAGCAGTTCTTC.